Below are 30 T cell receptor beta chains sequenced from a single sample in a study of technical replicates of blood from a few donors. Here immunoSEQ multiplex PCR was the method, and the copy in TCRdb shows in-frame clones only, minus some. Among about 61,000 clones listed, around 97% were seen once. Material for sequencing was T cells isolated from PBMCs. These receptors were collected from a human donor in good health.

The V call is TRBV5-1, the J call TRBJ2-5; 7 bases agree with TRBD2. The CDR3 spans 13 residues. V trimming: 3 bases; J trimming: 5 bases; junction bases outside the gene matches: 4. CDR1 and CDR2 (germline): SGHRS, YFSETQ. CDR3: CASSWTGGETQYF. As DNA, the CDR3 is TGCGCCAGCAGCTGGACGGGAGGTGAGACCCAGTACTTC.

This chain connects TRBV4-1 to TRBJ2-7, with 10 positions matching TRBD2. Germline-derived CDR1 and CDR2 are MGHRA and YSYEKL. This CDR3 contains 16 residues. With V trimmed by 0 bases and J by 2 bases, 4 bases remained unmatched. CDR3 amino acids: CASSQDRLAGTYEQYF. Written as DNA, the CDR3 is TGCGCCAGCAGCCAAGATCGACTAGCGGGTACCTACGAGCAGTACTTC.

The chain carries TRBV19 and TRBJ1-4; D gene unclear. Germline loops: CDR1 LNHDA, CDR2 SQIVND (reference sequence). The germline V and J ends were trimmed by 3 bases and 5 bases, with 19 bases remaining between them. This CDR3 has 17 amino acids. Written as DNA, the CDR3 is TGTGCCAGTAGTATGAGGGCCCAACAGCCGACAAATGAAAAACTGTTTTTT. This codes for CASSMRAQQPTNEKLFF.

CDR3 loop: CASSLGLGVRAGYTF. In nucleotides, the CDR3 is TGTGCCAGCAGCTTGGGCTTAGGTGTGAGGGCCGGCTACACCTTC. The V and J genes are TRBV7-9 and TRBJ1-2; D gene ambiguous. Between the trimmed V and J ends, which lost 3 bases and 8 bases, there was a span of 19 bases. Germline assignment: CDR1 SEHNR and CDR2 FQNEAQ (reference sequence). This CDR3 contains 15 residues.

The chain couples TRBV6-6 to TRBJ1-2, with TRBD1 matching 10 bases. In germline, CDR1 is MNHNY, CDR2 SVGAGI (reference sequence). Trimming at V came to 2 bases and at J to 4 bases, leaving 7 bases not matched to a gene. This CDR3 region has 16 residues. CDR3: CASSYGGQGLGYGYTF. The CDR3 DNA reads TGTGCCAGCAGTTACGGGGGACAGGGGTTGGGCTATGGCTACACCTTC.

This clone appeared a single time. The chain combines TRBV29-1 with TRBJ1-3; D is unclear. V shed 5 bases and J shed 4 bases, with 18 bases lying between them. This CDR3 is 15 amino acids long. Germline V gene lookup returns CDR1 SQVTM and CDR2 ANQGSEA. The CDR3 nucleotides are TGCAGCGTTATAGAGGGCGACATTTTCGGAAACACCATATATTTT. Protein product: CSVIEGDIFGNTIYF.

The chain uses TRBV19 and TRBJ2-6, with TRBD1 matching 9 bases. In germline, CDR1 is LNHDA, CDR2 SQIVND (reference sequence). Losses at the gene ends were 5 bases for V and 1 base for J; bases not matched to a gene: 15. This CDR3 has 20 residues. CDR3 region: CASSPPLGTGRFSGANVLTF. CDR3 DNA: TGTGCCAGTAGTCCACCCTTGGGGACAGGGCGGTTTTCTGGGGCCAACGTCCTGACTTTC.

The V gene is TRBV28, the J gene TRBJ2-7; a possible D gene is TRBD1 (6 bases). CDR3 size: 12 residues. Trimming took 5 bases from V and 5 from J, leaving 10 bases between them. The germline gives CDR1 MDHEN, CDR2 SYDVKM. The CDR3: CASSVQGNEQYF. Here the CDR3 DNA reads TGTGCCAGCAGTGTCCAGGGGAACGAGCAGTACTTC.

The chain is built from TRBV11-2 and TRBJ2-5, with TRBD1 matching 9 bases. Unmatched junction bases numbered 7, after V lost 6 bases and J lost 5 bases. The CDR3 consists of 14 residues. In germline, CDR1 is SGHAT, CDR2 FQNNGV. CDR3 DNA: TGTGCCAGCAGTTCCGGGACAGGGTTGGAGACCCAGTACTTC. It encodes CASSSGTGLETQYF.

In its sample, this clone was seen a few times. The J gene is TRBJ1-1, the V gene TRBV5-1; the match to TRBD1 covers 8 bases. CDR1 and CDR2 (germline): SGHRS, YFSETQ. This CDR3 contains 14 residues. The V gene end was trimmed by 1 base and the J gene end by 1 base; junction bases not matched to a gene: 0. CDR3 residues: CASSLTGGNTEAFF. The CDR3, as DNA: TGCGCCAGCAGCTTGACAGGGGGGAACACTGAAGCTTTCTTT.

CDR3 sequence: CASSVDAGNSYNEQFF. CDR3 coding DNA: TGTGCCAGCAGCGTAGATGCGGGAAACTCCTACAATGAGCAGTTCTTC. This sequence joins TRBV9 and TRBJ2-1; D may be TRBD2 (6 bases). The length of the CDR3 is 16 residues. Germline V gene data show CDR1 as SGDLS and CDR2 as YYNGEE. Trimming pared 0 bases from V and 0 bases from J, leaving 10 bases between.

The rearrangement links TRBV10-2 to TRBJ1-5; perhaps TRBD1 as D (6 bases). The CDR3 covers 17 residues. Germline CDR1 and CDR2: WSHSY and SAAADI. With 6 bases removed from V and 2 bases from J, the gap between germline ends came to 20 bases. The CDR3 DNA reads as TGCGCCAGCAGCTCAGAGGGAAACAGGGATGGCAATCAGCCCCAGCATTTT. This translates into CASSSEGNRDGNQPQHF.

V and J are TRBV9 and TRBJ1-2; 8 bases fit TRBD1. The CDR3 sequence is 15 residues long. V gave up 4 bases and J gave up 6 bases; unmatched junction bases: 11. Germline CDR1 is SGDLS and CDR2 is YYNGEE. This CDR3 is CASSFSGGQEDGYTF. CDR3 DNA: TGTGCCAGCAGCTTCTCAGGGGGACAGGAGGATGGCTACACCTTC.

CDR3 protein: CATSRTRQGEKTQYF. Written as DNA, the CDR3 is TGTGCCACCAGCAGAACGAGACAGGGGGAAAAGACCCAGTACTTC. The chain links TRBV15 to TRBJ2-5; the match to TRBD1 covers 9 bases. Germline CDR1 LNHNV, CDR2 YYDKDF (reference sequence). There are 15 residues in the CDR3. The J segment lost 6 bases and the V segment lost 2 bases, leaving 7 bases of the junction unmatched.

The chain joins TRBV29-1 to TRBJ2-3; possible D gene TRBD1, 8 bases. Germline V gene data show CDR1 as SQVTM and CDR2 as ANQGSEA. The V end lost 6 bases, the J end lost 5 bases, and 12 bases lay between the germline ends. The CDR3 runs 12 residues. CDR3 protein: CSVRGTGDTQYF. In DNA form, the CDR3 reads TGCAGCGTGCGGGGGACAGGAGATACGCAGTATTTT.

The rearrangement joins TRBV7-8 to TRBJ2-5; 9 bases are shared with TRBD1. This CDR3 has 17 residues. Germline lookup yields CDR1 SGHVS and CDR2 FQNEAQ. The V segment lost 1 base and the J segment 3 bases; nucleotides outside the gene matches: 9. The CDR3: CASSLGRGQGGKETQYF. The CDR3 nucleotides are TGTGCCAGCAGCTTAGGTCGGGGACAGGGAGGGAAAGAGACCCAGTACTTC.

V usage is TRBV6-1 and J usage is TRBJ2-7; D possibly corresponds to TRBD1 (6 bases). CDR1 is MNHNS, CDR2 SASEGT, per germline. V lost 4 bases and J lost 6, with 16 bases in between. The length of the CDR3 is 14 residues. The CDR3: CASSVIQGNPEQYF. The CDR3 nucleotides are TGTGCCAGCAGTGTTATACAGGGTAACCCCGAGCAGTACTTC.

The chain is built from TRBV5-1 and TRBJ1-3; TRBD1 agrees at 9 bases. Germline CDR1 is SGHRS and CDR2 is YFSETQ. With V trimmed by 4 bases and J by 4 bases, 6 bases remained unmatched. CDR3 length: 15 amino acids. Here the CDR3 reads CASSPGTGTGNTIYF. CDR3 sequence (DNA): TGCGCCAGCAGCCCCGGGACAGGGACAGGAAACACCATATATTTT.

Here the CDR3 DNA reads TGCGCCAGCAGCCAAGTTACCCGGGAGCAGTACTTC. Residues: CASSQVTREQYF. This chain uses TRBV4-1 with TRBJ2-7; the D is unclear. V shed 1 base and J shed 7 bases, with 8 bases lying between them. Germline lookup yields CDR1 MGHRA and CDR2 YSYEKL. This CDR3 is 12 amino acids long.

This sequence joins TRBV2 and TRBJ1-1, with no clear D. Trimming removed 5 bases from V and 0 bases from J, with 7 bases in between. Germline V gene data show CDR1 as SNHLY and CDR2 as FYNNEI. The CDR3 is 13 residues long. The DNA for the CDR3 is TGTGCCAGCAGTTACCAGATGAACACTGAAGCTTTCTTT. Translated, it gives CASSYQMNTEAFF.

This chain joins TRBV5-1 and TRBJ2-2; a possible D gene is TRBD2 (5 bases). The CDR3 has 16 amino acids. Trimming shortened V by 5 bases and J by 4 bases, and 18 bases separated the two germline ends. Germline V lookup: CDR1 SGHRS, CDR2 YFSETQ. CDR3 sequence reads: CASRRWWASSTGELFF. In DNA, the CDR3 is TGCGCCAGCAGAAGGTGGTGGGCTAGCAGCACCGGGGAGCTGTTTTTT.

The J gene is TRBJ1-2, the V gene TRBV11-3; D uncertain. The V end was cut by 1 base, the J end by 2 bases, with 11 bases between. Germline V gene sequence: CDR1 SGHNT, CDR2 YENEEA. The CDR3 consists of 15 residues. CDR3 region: CASSLGQVVNYGYTF. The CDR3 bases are TGTGCCAGCAGCTTAGGTCAGGTGGTGAACTATGGCTACACCTTC.

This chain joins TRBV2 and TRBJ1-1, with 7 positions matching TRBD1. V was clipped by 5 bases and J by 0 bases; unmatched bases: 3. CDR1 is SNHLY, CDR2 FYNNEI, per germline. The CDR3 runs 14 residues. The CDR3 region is CASSRGQMNTEAFF. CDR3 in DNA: TGTGCCAGCAGTAGGGGACAGATGAACACTGAAGCTTTCTTT.

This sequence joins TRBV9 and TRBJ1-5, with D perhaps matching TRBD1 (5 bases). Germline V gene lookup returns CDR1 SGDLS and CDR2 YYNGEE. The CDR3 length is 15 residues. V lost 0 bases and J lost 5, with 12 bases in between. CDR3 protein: CASSVGSKGDQPQHF. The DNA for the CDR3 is TGTGCCAGCAGCGTAGGGTCGAAAGGGGATCAGCCCCAGCATTTT.

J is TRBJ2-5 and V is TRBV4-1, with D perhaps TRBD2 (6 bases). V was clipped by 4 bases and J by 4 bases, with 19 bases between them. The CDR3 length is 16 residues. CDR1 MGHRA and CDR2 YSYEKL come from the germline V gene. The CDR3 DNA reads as TGCGCCAGCAGCCCCGAACCCCCCGGGGGAGGAGAGACCCAGTACTTC. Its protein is CASSPEPPGGGETQYF.

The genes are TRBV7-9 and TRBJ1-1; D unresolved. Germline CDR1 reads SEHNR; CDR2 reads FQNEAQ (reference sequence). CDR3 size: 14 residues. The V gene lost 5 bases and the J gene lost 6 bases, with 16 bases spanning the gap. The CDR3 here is CASSRTGGRPEAFF. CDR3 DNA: TGTGCCAGCAGCCGAACCGGAGGGAGGCCTGAAGCTTTCTTT.

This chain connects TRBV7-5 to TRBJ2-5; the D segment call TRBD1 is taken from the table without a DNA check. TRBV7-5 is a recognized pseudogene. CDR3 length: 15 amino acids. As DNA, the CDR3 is TGTGTCAGAGGGATTCATCGGACAGGTCAAGAGACCCAGTACTTC. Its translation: CVRGIHRTGQETQYF.

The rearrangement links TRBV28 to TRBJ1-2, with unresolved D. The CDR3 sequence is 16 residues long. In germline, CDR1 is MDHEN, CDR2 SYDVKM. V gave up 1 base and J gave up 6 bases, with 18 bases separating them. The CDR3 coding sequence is TGTGCCAGCAGTTTATTCTCCCGGTGGGCAGGAAATGGCTACACCTTC. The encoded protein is CASSLFSRWAGNGYTF.

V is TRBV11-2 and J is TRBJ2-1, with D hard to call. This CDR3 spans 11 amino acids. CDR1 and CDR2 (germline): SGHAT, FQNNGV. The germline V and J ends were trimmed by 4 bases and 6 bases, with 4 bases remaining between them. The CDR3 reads CASSWSNEQFF. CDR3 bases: TGTGCCAGCAGCTGGAGCAATGAGCAGTTCTTC.

CDR3 region: CASSPSYNSYEQYF. The CDR3 DNA reads TGTGCCAGCTCACCTTCGTACAATTCCTACGAGCAGTACTTC. The gene calls are TRBV18 and TRBJ2-7; no clear D. V lost 3 bases, J lost 1 base, and 10 bases lay in between. This CDR3 region has 14 residues. The germline CDR1 and CDR2 sequences are KGHSH and LQKENI. The variable domain in full, with the rest retrieved from reference TRBV18 and TRBJ2-7, is NAGVMQNPRHLVRRRGQEARLRCSPMKGHSHVYWYRQLPEEGLKFMVYLQKENIIDESGMPKERFSAEFPKEGPSILRIQQVVRGDSAAYFCASSPSYNSYEQYFGPGTRLTVT.